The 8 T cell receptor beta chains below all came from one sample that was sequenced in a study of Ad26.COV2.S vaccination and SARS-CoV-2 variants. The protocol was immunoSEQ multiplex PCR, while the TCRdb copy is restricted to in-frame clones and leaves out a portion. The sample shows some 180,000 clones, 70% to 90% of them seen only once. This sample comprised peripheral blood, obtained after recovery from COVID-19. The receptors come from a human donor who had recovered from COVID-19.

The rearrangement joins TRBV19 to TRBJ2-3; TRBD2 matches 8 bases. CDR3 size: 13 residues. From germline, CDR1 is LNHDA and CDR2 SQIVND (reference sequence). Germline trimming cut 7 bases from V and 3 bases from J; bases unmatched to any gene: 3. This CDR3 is CASKVAGTDTQYF. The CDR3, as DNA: TGTGCCAGTAAGGTAGCGGGAACAGATACGCAGTATTTT.

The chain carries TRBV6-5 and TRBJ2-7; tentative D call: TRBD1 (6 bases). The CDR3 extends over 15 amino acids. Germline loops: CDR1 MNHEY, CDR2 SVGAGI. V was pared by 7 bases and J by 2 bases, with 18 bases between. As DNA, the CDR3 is TGTGCCAGCAAACCGACAGGAGTTCATCCCTACGAGCAGTACTTC. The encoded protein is CASKPTGVHPYEQYF.

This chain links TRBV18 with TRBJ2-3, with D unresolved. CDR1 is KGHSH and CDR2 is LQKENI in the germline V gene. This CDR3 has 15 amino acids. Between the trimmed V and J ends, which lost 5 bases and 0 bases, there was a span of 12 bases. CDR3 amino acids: CASSTRTTSTDTQYF. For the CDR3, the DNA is TGTGCCAGCTCAACGCGAACGACTAGCACAGATACGCAGTATTTT.

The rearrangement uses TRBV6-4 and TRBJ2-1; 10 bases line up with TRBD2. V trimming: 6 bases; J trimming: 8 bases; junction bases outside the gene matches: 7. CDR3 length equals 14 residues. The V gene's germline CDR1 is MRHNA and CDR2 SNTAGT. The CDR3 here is CASSPLAGWDEQFF. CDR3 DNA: TGTGCCAGCAGCCCACTAGCGGGGTGGGATGAGCAGTTCTTC.

The CDR3 protein is CASSLRQIPEAFF. CDR3 nucleotides: TGTGCCAGCAGCTTACGACAGATCCCTGAAGCTTTCTTT. J is TRBJ1-1 and V is TRBV7-2; D is perhaps TRBD1 (5 bases). V was clipped by 2 bases and J by 6 bases, with 10 bases between them. The CDR3 extends over 13 amino acids. In germline, CDR1 is SGHTA, CDR2 FQGNSA.

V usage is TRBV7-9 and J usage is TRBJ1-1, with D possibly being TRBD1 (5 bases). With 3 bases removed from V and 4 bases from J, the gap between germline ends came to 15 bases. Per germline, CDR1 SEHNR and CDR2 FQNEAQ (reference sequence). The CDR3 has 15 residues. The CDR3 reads CASSFGGAGSTEAFF. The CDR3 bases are TGTGCCAGCAGCTTTGGAGGGGCCGGAAGCACTGAAGCTTTCTTT.

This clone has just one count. CDR3: CASSLGQGGTHNEQFF. CDR3 DNA: TGTGCCAGCAGCTTGGGACAGGGGGGCACTCACAATGAGCAGTTCTTC. The chain recombines TRBV7-8 with TRBJ2-1; 11 bases are a match to TRBD1. The V gene's germline CDR1 is SGHVS and CDR2 FQNEAQ. The J segment lost 5 bases and the V segment lost 3 bases, leaving 6 bases of the junction unmatched. This CDR3 comprises 16 residues.

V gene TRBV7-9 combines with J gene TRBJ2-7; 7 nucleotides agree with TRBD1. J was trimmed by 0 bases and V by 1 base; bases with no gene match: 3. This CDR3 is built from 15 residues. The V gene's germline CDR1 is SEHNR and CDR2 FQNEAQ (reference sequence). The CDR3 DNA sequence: TGTGCCAGCAGCTTAGGGGACAGTTTCTCCTACGAGCAGTACTTC. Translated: CASSLGDSFSYEQYF.